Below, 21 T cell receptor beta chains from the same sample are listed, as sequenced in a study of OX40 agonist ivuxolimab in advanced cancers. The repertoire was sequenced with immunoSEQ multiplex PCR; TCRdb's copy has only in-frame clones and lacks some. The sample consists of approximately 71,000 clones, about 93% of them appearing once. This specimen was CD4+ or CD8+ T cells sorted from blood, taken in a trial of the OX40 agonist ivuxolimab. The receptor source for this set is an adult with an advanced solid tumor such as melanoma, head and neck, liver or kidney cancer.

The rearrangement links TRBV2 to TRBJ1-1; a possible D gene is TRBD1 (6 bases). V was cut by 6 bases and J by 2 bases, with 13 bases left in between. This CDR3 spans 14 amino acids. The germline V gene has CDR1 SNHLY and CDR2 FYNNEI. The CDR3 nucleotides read TGTGCCAGCAGGGAGGACAGTTTTAACACTGAAGCTTTCTTT. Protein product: CASREDSFNTEAFF. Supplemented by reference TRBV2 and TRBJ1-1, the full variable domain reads EPEVTQTPSHQVTQMGQEVILRCVPISNHLYFYWYRQILGQKVEFLVSFYNNEISEKSEIFDDQFSVERPDGSNFTLKIRSTKLEDSAMYFCASREDSFNTEAFFGQGTRLTVV.

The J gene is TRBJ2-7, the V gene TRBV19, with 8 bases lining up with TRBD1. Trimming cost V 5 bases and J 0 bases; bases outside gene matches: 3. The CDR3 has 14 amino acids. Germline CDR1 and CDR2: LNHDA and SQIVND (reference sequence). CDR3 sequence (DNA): TGTGCCAGTAGTCTTGGGACAGGCTCCTACGAGCAGTACTTC. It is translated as CASSLGTGSYEQYF.

CDR3 in DNA: TGCGCCAGCAGCCAGAACCCTCAGGGGGTCGGGAGTGAAGCTTTCTTT. Amino acids: CASSQNPQGVGSEAFF. J is TRBJ1-1 and V is TRBV4-3; 7 bases are shared with TRBD1. This CDR3 contains 16 residues. The germline gives CDR1 LGHNA, CDR2 YSLEER. The V and J ends lost 3 bases and 7 bases, in that order; junction bases with no gene match: 14.

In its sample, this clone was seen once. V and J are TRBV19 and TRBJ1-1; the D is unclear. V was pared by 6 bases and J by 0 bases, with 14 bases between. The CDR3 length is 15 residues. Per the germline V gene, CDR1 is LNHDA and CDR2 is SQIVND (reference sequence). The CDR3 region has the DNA TGTGCCAGTAGGCCGACTGATATGATGAACACTGAAGCTTTCTTT. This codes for CASRPTDMMNTEAFF.

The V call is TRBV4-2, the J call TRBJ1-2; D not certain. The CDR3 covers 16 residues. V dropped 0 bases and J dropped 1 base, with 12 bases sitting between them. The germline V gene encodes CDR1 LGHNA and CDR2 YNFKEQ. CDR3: CASSQEVGDFNYGYTF. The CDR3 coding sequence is TGTGCCAGCAGCCAAGAAGTTGGAGACTTTAACTATGGCTACACCTTC.

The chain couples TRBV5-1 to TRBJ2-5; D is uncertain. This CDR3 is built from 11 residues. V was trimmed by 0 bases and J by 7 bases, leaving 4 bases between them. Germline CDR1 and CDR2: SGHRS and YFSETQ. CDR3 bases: TGCGCCAGCAGCTTGGGGGGGACCCAGTACTTC. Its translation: CASSLGGTQYF. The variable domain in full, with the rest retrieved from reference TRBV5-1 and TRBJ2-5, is KAGVTQTPRYLIKTRGQQVTLSCSPISGHRSVSWYQQTPGQGLQFLFEYFSETQRNKGNFPGRFSGRQFSNSRSEMNVSTLELGDSALYLCASSLGGTQYFGPGTRLLVL.

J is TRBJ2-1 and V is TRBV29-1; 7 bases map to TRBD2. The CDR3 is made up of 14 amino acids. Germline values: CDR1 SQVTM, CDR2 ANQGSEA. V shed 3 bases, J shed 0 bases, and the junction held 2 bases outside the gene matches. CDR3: CSVERESSYNEQFF. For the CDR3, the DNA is TGCAGCGTTGAGCGGGAGAGCTCCTACAATGAGCAGTTCTTC.

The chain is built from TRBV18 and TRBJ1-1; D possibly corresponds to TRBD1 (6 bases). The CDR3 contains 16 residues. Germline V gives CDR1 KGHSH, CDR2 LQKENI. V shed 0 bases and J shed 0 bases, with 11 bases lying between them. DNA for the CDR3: TGTGCCAGCTCACCACCGTTAGCAGGGGTGAACACTGAAGCTTTCTTT. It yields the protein CASSPPLAGVNTEAFF.

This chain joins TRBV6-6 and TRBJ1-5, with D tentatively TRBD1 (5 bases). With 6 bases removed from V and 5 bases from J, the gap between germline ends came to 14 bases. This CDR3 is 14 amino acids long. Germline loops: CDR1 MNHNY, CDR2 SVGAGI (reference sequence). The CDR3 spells CASSLGTVDQPQHF. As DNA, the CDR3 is TGTGCCAGCAGCCTCGGGACTGTAGATCAGCCCCAGCATTTT.

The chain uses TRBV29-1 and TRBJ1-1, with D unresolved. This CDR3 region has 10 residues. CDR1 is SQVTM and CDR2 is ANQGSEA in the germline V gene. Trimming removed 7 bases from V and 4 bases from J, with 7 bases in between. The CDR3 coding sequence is TGCAGCGCGCGGGGCACTGAAGCTTTCTTT. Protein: CSARGTEAFF. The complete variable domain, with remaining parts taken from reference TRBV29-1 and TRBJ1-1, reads SAVISQKPSRDICQRGTSLTIQCQVDSQVTMMFWYRQQPGQSLTLIATANQGSEATYESGFVIDKFPISRPNLTFSTLTVSNMSPEDSSIYLCSARGTEAFFGQGTRLTVV.

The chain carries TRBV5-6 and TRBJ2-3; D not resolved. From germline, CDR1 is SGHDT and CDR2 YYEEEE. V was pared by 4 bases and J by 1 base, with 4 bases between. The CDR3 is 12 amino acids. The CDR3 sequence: CASSLRTDTQYF. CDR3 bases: TGTGCCAGCAGCCTGCGCACAGATACGCAGTATTTT.

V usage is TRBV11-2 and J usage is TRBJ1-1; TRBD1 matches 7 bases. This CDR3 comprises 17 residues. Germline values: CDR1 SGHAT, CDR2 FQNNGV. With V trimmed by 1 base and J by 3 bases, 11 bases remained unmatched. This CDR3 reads CASSLGYRRQGDTEAFF. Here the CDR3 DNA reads TGTGCCAGCAGCTTAGGATATAGGAGACAGGGCGACACTGAAGCTTTCTTT.

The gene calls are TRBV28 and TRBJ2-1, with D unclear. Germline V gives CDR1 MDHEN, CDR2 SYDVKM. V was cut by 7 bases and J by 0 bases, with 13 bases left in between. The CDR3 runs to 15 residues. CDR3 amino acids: CASMGGKSSYNEQFF. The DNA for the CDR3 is TGTGCCAGCATGGGTGGGAAAAGCTCCTACAATGAGCAGTTCTTC.

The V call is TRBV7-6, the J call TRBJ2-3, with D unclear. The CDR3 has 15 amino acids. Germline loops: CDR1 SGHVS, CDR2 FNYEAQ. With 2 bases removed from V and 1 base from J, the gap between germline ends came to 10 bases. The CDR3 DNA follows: TGTGCCAGCAGCTTAAGTACCAGCGGCACAGATACGCAGTATTTT. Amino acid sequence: CASSLSTSGTDTQYF.

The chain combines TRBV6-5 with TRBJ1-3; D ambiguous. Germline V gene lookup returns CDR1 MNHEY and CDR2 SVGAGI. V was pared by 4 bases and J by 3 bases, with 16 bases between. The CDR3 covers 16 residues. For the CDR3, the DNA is TGTGCCAGCAGTTCCTTGCAGCGGGGTGGTGGAAACACCATATATTTT. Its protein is CASSSLQRGGGNTIYF.

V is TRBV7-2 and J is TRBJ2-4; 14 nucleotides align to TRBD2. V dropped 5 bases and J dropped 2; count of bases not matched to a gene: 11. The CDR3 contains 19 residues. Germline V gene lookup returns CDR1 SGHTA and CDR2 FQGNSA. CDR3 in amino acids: CASSPPTSGRAGTKNIQYF. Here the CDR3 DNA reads TGTGCCAGCAGCCCCCCGACTAGCGGGAGGGCGGGGACCAAAAACATTCAGTACTTC.

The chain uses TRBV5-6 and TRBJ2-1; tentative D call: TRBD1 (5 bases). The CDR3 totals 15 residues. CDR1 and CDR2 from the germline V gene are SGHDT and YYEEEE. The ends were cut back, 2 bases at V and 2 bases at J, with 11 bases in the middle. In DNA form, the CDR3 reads TGTGCCAGCAGCTTCCGGACAAACCCCTACAATGAGCAGTTCTTC. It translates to CASSFRTNPYNEQFF.

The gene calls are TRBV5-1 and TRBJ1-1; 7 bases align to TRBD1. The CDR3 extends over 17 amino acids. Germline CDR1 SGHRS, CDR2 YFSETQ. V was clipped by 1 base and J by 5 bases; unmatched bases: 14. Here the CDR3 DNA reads TGCGCCAGCAGCTTGAGTGGAGACAGGGAGTTTGTGACTGAAGCTTTCTTT. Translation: CASSLSGDREFVTEAFF.

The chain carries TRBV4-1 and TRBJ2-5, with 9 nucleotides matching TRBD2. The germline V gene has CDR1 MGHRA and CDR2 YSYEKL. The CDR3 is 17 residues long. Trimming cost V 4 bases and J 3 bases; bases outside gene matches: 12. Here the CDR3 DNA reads TGCGCCAGCAGCCCCGCGGGGGAGCGGGGGGTTAAAGAGACCCAGTACTTC. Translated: CASSPAGERGVKETQYF.

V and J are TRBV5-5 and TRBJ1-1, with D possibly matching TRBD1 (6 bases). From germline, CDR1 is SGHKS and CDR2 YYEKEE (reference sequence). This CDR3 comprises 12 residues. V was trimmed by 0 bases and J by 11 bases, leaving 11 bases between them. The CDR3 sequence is CASSLEQGRAFF. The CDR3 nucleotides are TGTGCCAGCAGCTTGGAACAGGGTCGGGCTTTCTTT.

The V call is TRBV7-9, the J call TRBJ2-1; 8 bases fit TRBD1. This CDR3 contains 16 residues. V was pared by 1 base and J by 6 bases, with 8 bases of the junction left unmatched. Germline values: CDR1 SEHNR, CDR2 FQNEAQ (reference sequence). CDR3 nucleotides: TGTGCCAGCAGCTTAGTGGCCAGGGGGCACGGCAATGAGCAGTTCTTC. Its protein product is CASSLVARGHGNEQFF.